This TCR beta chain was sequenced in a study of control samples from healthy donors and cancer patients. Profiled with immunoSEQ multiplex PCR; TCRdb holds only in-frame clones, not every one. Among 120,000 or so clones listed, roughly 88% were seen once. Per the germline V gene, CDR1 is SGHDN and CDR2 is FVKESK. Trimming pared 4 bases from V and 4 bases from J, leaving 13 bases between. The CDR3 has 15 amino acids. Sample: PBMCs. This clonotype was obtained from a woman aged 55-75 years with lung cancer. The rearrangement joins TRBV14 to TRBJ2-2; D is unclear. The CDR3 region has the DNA TGTGCCAGCAGCCTTTCCTTAGCAGGCACCGGGGAGCTGTTTTTT. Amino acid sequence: CASSLSLAGTGELFF. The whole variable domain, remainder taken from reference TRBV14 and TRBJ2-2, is EAGVTQFPSHSVIEKGQTVTLRCDPISGHDNLYWYRRVMGKEIKFLLHFVKESKQDESGMPNNRFLAERTGGTYSTLKVQPAELEDSGVYFCASSLSLAGTGELFFGEGSRLTVL.